This entry concerns a single TCR beta chain. Those who participated ranged in age from roughly 18 to 89 years and resided in under 25 US areas. Donors in Cohort 3 who had recovered were those with two negative PCRs, healthcare professional clearance, or resolution of their symptoms. Authors' processing steps: Amplification with reference gene primers provided the estimates of nucleated cell counts. The protocol was immunoSEQ multiplex PCR, while the TCRdb copy is restricted to in-frame clones and leaves out a portion. The V and J calls and the clone size are those of that table, but D and trimming were determined from the DNA. The profile shows approximately 400,000 clones, 88% of them singletons. Germline CDR1 reads MNHNS; CDR2 reads SASEGT. CDR3 length: 16 amino acids. V lost 2 bases and J lost 5, with 19 bases in between. This entry comes from a study of blood T cell repertoires in COVID-19. Background on the study: COVID-19 samples, acute and convalescent, were from the United States, Italy and Spain.

This sequence was found in a woman between 18 and 29 years old who had recovered from COVID-19. Material for sequencing was PBMCs or T cells enriched from blood (not recorded which). This sequence joins TRBV6-1 and TRBJ2-7, with D maybe TRBD2 (6 bases). CDR3 coding DNA: TGTGCCAGCAGTGAATGGAGAGGAGGGGATAGGAACGAGCAGTACTTC. Translating it yields CASSEWRGGDRNEQYF.